These 11 T cell receptor beta chains were all obtained from the same sample, sequenced in a study of blood T cell repertoires in COVID-19. Produced via immunoSEQ multiplex PCR; TCRdb's table is partial and in-frame only. The sample contains approximately 200,000 clones, about nine tenths of which appear only once. The sample consisted of peripheral blood. The receptors originated from a woman aged 30 to 39 with acute or convalescent COVID-19.

The chain carries TRBV30 and TRBJ1-1; D is perhaps TRBD1 (5 bases). This CDR3 region has 12 residues. V lost 5 bases, J lost 10 bases, and 17 bases lay in between. CDR1 is GTSNPN and CDR2 is SVGIG in the germline V gene (reference sequence). The CDR3 spells CAWGGSLGRAFF. CDR3 DNA sequence: TGTGCCTGGGGGGGGAGCTTGGGTCGAGCTTTCTTT.

This chain connects TRBV9 to TRBJ2-5; 10 nucleotides line up with TRBD2. This CDR3 is 16 amino acids long. Germline V gives CDR1 SGDLS, CDR2 YYNGEE. J gave up 2 bases and V 3 bases, and 7 bases lay outside the gene matches. The CDR3 sequence is CASSAGLAEAQETQYF. CDR3 coding DNA: TGTGCCAGCAGCGCAGGACTAGCGGAGGCACAAGAGACCCAGTACTTC.

Comments on this clone: Additional DNA sequences in this sample encode the identical CDR3. The rearrangement joins TRBV30 to TRBJ2-7; D is undetermined. Germline-derived CDR1 and CDR2 are GTSNPN and SVGIG (reference sequence). This CDR3 is built from 12 residues. V lost 1 base and J lost 3, with 7 bases in between. The CDR3 spells CAWSGRGYEQYF. The CDR3 DNA follows: TGTGCCTGGAGTGGACGCGGCTACGAGCAGTACTTC.

The chain joins TRBV15 to TRBJ2-2; tentatively, D is TRBD2 (7 bases). Germline values: CDR1 LNHNV, CDR2 YYDKDF (reference sequence). Trimming stripped 8 bases from V and 5 bases from J, with 15 bases between. The CDR3 extends over 14 amino acids. CDR3 in DNA: TGTGCCACCCGAACAGGGAGGGGGACCGGGGAGCTGTTTTTT. This gives the protein CATRTGRGTGELFF.

The rearrangement joins TRBV3-1 (or the pseudogene TRBV3-2) to TRBJ2-1; possibly TRBD2 for D (5 bases). The V end was cut by 5 bases, the J end by 4 bases, with 15 bases between. The germline V gene has CDR1 LGHDT and CDR2 YNNKEL (reference sequence). The CDR3 has 15 residues. CDR3 bases: TGTGCCAGCAGCAACACCCTCCGGGGTTACAATGAGCAGTTCTTC. This gives the protein CASSNTLRGYNEQFF.

The chain couples TRBV24-1 to TRBJ2-1, with D perhaps TRBD1 (5 bases). The germline V gene has CDR1 KGHDR and CDR2 SFDVKD. This CDR3 comprises 11 residues. With 8 bases removed from V and 6 bases from J, the gap between germline ends came to 7 bases. CDR3 in DNA: TGTGCCACCACCCAGGGCAATGAGCAGTTCTTC. This codes for CATTQGNEQFF.

The chain uses TRBV5-1 and TRBJ2-1, with TRBD2 matching 11 bases. The length of the CDR3 is 16 residues. CDR1 is SGHRS and CDR2 is YFSETQ in the germline V gene. J lost 3 bases, V lost 5 bases, and 7 bases had no gene match. The CDR3 loop is CASRGTTSGDYNEQFF. The DNA of the CDR3 is TGCGCCAGCAGAGGGACGACTAGCGGGGACTACAATGAGCAGTTCTTC.

The V and J genes are TRBV18 and TRBJ2-5; 15 bases align to TRBD2. The V gene's germline CDR1 is KGHSH and CDR2 LQKENI. CDR3 length: 18 amino acids. V was clipped by 3 bases and J by 5 bases; unmatched bases: 10. The CDR3: CASSPVPGLAGGLETQYF. CDR3 in DNA: TGTGCCAGCTCACCGGTCCCGGGACTAGCGGGAGGATTGGAGACCCAGTACTTC.

The chain couples TRBV28 to TRBJ2-7; D not resolved. Between the trimmed V and J ends, which lost 4 bases and 0 bases, there was a span of 4 bases. Germline V gene data show CDR1 as MDHEN and CDR2 as SYDVKM. CDR3 length: 12 residues. Here the CDR3 DNA reads TGTGCCAGCAGTTCCGTCTCCTACGAGCAGTACTTC. Residues: CASSSVSYEQYF.

The J gene is TRBJ1-1, the V gene TRBV18; 9 positions agree with TRBD1. This CDR3 region has 17 residues. With 10 bases clipped from V and 10 bases from J, the junction kept 25 bases outside the gene matches. Germline V gives CDR1 KGHSH, CDR2 LQKENI. Written as DNA, the CDR3 is TGTGCCAACCACAGGGGGCGGAGGGCCCTCCCCCCTCGCCGAGCTTTCTTT. This gives the protein CANHRGRRALPPRRAFF.

The chain couples TRBV7-2 to TRBJ2-6; D perhaps matches TRBD1 (6 bases). V lost 7 bases and J 4 bases, leaving 11 bases between the germline ends. The germline V gene has CDR1 SGHTA and CDR2 FQGNSA. The CDR3 contains 14 residues. The CDR3 sequence is CASNRETGANVLTF. The CDR3 nucleotides read TGTGCCAGCAACAGGGAGACCGGGGCCAACGTCCTGACTTTC.